This is a list of T cell receptor beta chains from one sample in a study of cytotoxic CD8 clonotypes in ibrutinib-treated CLL. The data were produced by immunoSEQ multiplex PCR, yet TCRdb's version contains in-frame clones alone and is incomplete. The data show 250,000 to 350,000 clones, with 60% to 80% seen just once and about 6% held by the top ten. The material was PBMCs, obtained at disease progression, from a patient treated with ibrutinib. These TCRs come from a human donor with chronic lymphocytic leukemia. Each CDR3 is given with its conserved first and last residue. Fields, in order: J gene, clone size, V gene, D gene, CDR3 DNA, CDR3 protein. D genes are given only for firm matches. Clone size is shown for a subset of rows, as once, few, many or a class of expanded clone.

j_gene: TRBJ2-5
abundance: -
v_gene: TRBV18
d_gene: -
CDR3nt: TGTGCCAGCTCACTAAGACTAGGAGGTCGCCAAGAGACCCAGTACTTC
CDR3aa: CASSLRLGGRQETQYF

j_gene: TRBJ2-7
abundance: -
v_gene: TRBV5-5
d_gene: -
CDR3nt: TGTGCCAGCAGCCCCCCCTTTGGGGCCGGCTACGAGCAGTACTTC
CDR3aa: CASSPPFGAGYEQYF

j_gene: TRBJ1-2
abundance: few
v_gene: TRBV7-9
d_gene: -
CDR3nt: TGTGCCAGCAGCTTAAGTCGGACTGACGGCTACACCTTC
CDR3aa: CASSLSRTDGYTF

j_gene: TRBJ2-7
abundance: -
v_gene: TRBV27
d_gene: -
CDR3nt: TGTGCCAGCAGCCGGCAACGACAGGACGCTAATAACGAGCAGTACTTC
CDR3aa: CASSRQRQDANNEQYF

j_gene: TRBJ1-1
abundance: -
v_gene: TRBV11-3
d_gene: -
CDR3nt: TGTGCCAGCAGCTTAGATCTGCCTGTAGCTTTCTTT
CDR3aa: CASSLDLPVAFF

j_gene: TRBJ2-7
abundance: -
v_gene: TRBV20-1
d_gene: -
CDR3nt: TGCAGTGCGTCGCGGGATTACGAGCAGTACTTC
CDR3aa: CSASRDYEQYF

j_gene: TRBJ1-1
abundance: -
v_gene: TRBV16
d_gene: -
CDR3nt: TGTGCCAGCAGCCAATCCTCTGGCGGCACTGAAGCTTTCTTT
CDR3aa: CASSQSSGGTEAFF

j_gene: TRBJ1-1
abundance: -
v_gene: TRBV9
d_gene: -
CDR3nt: TGTGCCAGCAGCCCATTTATGGGGGTTGCGAACACTGAAGCTTTCTTT
CDR3aa: CASSPFMGVANTEAFF

j_gene: TRBJ1-1
abundance: once
v_gene: TRBV15
d_gene: -
CDR3nt: TGTGCCACCAGCAGAGATAGGGTTGCCGCCACTGAAGCTTTCTTT
CDR3aa: CATSRDRVAATEAFF

j_gene: TRBJ2-7
abundance: -
v_gene: TRBV19
d_gene: -
CDR3nt: TGTGCCAGTAGTAACCGGGACATCTCCTACGAGCAGTACTTC
CDR3aa: CASSNRDISYEQYF

j_gene: TRBJ1-2
abundance: -
v_gene: TRBV5-6
d_gene: -
CDR3nt: TGTGCCAGCAGCTTGGAAGGGGGAGACTACTATGGCTACACCTTC
CDR3aa: CASSLEGGDYYGYTF

j_gene: TRBJ2-1
abundance: -
v_gene: TRBV4-1
d_gene: -
CDR3nt: TGCGCCAGCAGCCAAGATCCCACAGGGAGCTCCTACAATGAGCAGTTCTTC
CDR3aa: CASSQDPTGSSYNEQFF

j_gene: TRBJ1-1
abundance: once
v_gene: TRBV12-5
d_gene: -
CDR3nt: TGTGCTAGTGGTTTGGGGTGGGAAAAGGCTTTCTTT
CDR3aa: CASGLGWEKAFF

j_gene: TRBJ1-6
abundance: -
v_gene: TRBV11-1
d_gene: -
CDR3nt: TGTGCCAGCAGTCCGGGAGGGACCAATTCACCCCTCCACTTT
CDR3aa: CASSPGGTNSPLHF

j_gene: TRBJ2-1
abundance: -
v_gene: TRBV9
d_gene: -
CDR3nt: TGTGCCAGCAGCCCTAGGAGCTCCTACAATGAGCAGTTCTTC
CDR3aa: CASSPRSSYNEQFF

j_gene: TRBJ1-1
abundance: -
v_gene: TRBV7-9
d_gene: TRBD1
CDR3nt: TGTGCCAGCAGCATGACAGGGCCCACTGAAGCTTTCTTT
CDR3aa: CASSMTGPTEAFF

j_gene: TRBJ2-5
abundance: -
v_gene: TRBV7-6
d_gene: -
CDR3nt: TGTGCCAGCAGCTTCGGGACACCCGGCAGGGCCCAGTACTTC
CDR3aa: CASSFGTPGRAQYF

j_gene: TRBJ2-2
abundance: -
v_gene: TRBV6-5
d_gene: TRBD1
CDR3nt: TGTGCCAGCTCGGGACAGGGGTTGGTCGGGGAGCTGTTTTTT
CDR3aa: CASSGQGLVGELFF

j_gene: TRBJ1-1
abundance: -
v_gene: TRBV18
d_gene: -
CDR3nt: TGTGCCAGCTCACCACTTGTCAGCAGATTTGGCAACACTGAAGCTTTCTTT
CDR3aa: CASSPLVSRFGNTEAFF

j_gene: TRBJ2-1
abundance: few
v_gene: TRBV29-1
d_gene: -
CDR3nt: TGCAGCGTTGATGGCGGAGCCTACAATGAGCAGTTCTTC
CDR3aa: CSVDGGAYNEQFF

j_gene: TRBJ1-1
abundance: -
v_gene: TRBV13
d_gene: -
CDR3nt: TGTGCCAGCAGATTACGGGGCTCATGGGGCACTGAAGCTTTCTTT
CDR3aa: CASRLRGSWGTEAFF

j_gene: TRBJ1-5
abundance: few
v_gene: TRBV4-1
d_gene: -
CDR3nt: TGCGCCAGCAGCGAATTTACATATAGCAATCAGCCCCAGCATTTT
CDR3aa: CASSEFTYSNQPQHF